The sequence of this TCR beta chain was determined in a study of cytomegalovirus exposure and HLA in healthy donors. Study results and limitations: The study put around 180 TCR beta chains on its list as cytomegalovirus-associated. A classifier reportedly called cytomegalovirus status with high sensitivity and specificity.

About this clone itself: Its target is not known.

The CDR3 has 14 residues. V gave up 8 bases and J gave up 4 bases; unmatched junction bases: 10. Germline V lookup: CDR1 SNHLY, CDR2 FYNNEI. Generated by immunoSEQ multiplex PCR, the TCRdb table keeps only in-frame clones and is missing some. The sample yields 200,000 to 300,000 clones, about 86% seen once. The sequenced material came from PBMCs. The clonotype originates from a man younger than 35 in good health and CMV-seronegative. This chain links TRBV2 with TRBJ1-1; TRBD1 agrees at 7 bases. CDR3 protein: CASGVETGVTEAFF. Written as DNA, the CDR3 is TGTGCCAGCGGGGTAGAAACAGGGGTCACTGAAGCTTTCTTT. Variable domain in full (rest from reference TRBV2 and TRBJ1-1): EPEVTQTPSHQVTQMGQEVILRCVPISNHLYFYWYRQILGQKVEFLVSFYNNEISEKSEIFDDQFSVERPDGSNFTLKIRSTKLEDSAMYFCASGVETGVTEAFFGQGTRLTVV.